This T cell receptor (beta chain) came from a study of blood T cell repertoires in COVID-19. Study background: In each case, the material was cDNA or gDNA derived from T cells, B-cell-depleted T cells, or PBMCs.

TCRdb's copy holds only in-frame clones and misses some; the assay was immunoSEQ multiplex PCR. The sample consists of 150,000 to 200,000 clones, 82% of them appearing once. This clone has a single count. The germline gives CDR1 LNHNV, CDR2 YYDKDF (reference sequence). V lost 2 bases, J lost 0 bases, and 10 bases stayed unmatched. The CDR3 contains 19 residues. Donors in Cohort 3 counted as recovered after two negative PCRs, clearance, or symptom resolution. The receptor's source is a man aged 50-60 years who had recovered from COVID-19. What was sequenced was PBMCs or T cells enriched from blood (not recorded which). The J gene is TRBJ2-3, the V gene TRBV15; 11 bases line up with TRBD2. The CDR3 nucleotides are TGTGCCACCAGCAGAATAGCGGGAGGGCGTGCGTCTAGCACAGATACGCAGTATTTT. This sequence encodes CATSRIAGGRASSTDTQYF.